A selection of T cell receptor beta chains follows, all from one sample in a study of CD8 T cells in ankylosing spondylitis. In TCRdb, the 5' RACE reads were re-called with MiXCR into one record per CDR3 protein. The sample yields more than 400,000 distinct CDR3 sequences, roughly 5.3% seen once. The sequenced material came from blood, either unsorted or a sorted T cell fraction (not recorded which). These receptors originate from a male donor with ankylosing spondylitis. Each CDR3 is given with its conserved first and last residue. The D gene is left open where the match is weak. Clone sizes are shown as once, few, many, or a class for an expanded clone.

D gene: TRBD1
V gene: TRBV12-3/TRBV12-4
clone size: many
J gene: TRBJ1-2
CDR3 DNA: TGTGCCAGCAGTCCATTGACAGGGGAAGACACCTTC
CDR3 protein: CASSPLTGEDTF

D gene: TRBD1
V gene: TRBV5-6
clone size: many
J gene: TRBJ2-7
CDR3 DNA: TGTGCCAGCAGTCGCTTAGCAGGGGGCAGTTACGAGCAGTACTTC
CDR3 protein: CASSRLAGGSYEQYF

D gene: TRBD1
V gene: TRBV20-1
clone size: many
J gene: TRBJ2-7
CDR3 DNA: TGCAGTGCCCCGGGACAGGGTCTTTCGACCCGAGAGCAGTACTTC
CDR3 protein: CSAPGQGLSTREQYF

D gene: TRBD2
V gene: TRBV5-1
clone size: few
J gene: TRBJ2-1
CDR3 DNA: TGCGCCAGCAGGCGGACTAGCGGGAGTCGGTCCTACAATGAGCAGTTCTTC
CDR3 protein: CASRRTSGSRSYNEQFF

D gene: -
V gene: TRBV5-1
clone size: many
J gene: TRBJ1-3
CDR3 DNA: TGCGCCAGCAGCTTCGGGGACTCTGGAAACACCATATATTTT
CDR3 protein: CASSFGDSGNTIYF

D gene: -
V gene: TRBV6-2/TRBV6-3
clone size: many
J gene: TRBJ1-1
CDR3 DNA: TGTGCCAGCAGTTACACCTCAGGGTACACTGAAGCTTTCTTT
CDR3 protein: CASSYTSGYTEAFF

D gene: TRBD2
V gene: TRBV4-3
clone size: few
J gene: TRBJ2-7
CDR3 DNA: TGCGCCAGCAGCCCAGGACTAGCGGGAGGCTTTACCTACGAGCAGTACTTC
CDR3 protein: CASSPGLAGGFTYEQYF

D gene: -
V gene: TRBV12-3/TRBV12-4
clone size: many
J gene: TRBJ2-4
CDR3 DNA: TGTGCCAGCGGACAGTTAGCCAAAAACATTCAGTACTTC
CDR3 protein: CASGQLAKNIQYF

D gene: -
V gene: TRBV6-2/TRBV6-3
clone size: few
J gene: TRBJ2-6
CDR3 DNA: TGTGCCAGCAGTTCCTCCACTAGGGCCAACGTCCTGACTTTC
CDR3 protein: CASSSSTRANVLTF

D gene: -
V gene: TRBV5-5
clone size: many
J gene: TRBJ2-7
CDR3 DNA: TGTGCCAGCAGCGGACGGGACGGGACCTACGAGCAGTACTTC
CDR3 protein: CASSGRDGTYEQYF

D gene: -
V gene: TRBV28
clone size: many
J gene: TRBJ1-2
CDR3 DNA: TGTGCCAGCAGTCTGCACAGGACCTCTAACTATGGCTACACCTTC
CDR3 protein: CASSLHRTSNYGYTF

D gene: -
V gene: TRBV28
clone size: many
J gene: TRBJ2-7
CDR3 DNA: TGTGCCAGCAGTGCGGCGGTCTCCTACGAGCAGTACTTC
CDR3 protein: CASSAAVSYEQYF

D gene: TRBD2
V gene: TRBV7-8
clone size: many
J gene: TRBJ2-3
CDR3 DNA: TGTGCCAGCAGAGGGCGGCGGGGGGGCCAAGATACGCAGTATTTT
CDR3 protein: CASRGRRGGQDTQYF

D gene: -
V gene: TRBV12-3/TRBV12-4
clone size: many
J gene: TRBJ1-1
CDR3 DNA: TGTGCCAGCAGTTCTTACGGGAGGGGCGACCACACTGAAGCTTTCTTT
CDR3 protein: CASSSYGRGDHTEAFF

D gene: TRBD1
V gene: TRBV7-2
clone size: many
J gene: TRBJ1-2
CDR3 DNA: TGTGCCAGCAGCCCTCGACAGGGGGTCTCCAACTATGGCTACACCTTC
CDR3 protein: CASSPRQGVSNYGYTF

D gene: -
V gene: TRBV12-3/TRBV12-4
clone size: many
J gene: TRBJ1-2
CDR3 DNA: TGTGCCAGCAGTTTAGTAGGGATAGGCTACACCTTC
CDR3 protein: CASSLVGIGYTF

D gene: -
V gene: TRBV5-1
clone size: many
J gene: TRBJ2-2
CDR3 DNA: TGCGCCAGCAGCTTTACGGGGGCGAACACCGGGGAGCTGTTTTTT
CDR3 protein: CASSFTGANTGELFF

D gene: -
V gene: TRBV11-1
clone size: many
J gene: TRBJ1-3
CDR3 DNA: TGTGCCAGCAGCTTCTCCCCCGACCCTGGAAACACCATATATTTT
CDR3 protein: CASSFSPDPGNTIYF